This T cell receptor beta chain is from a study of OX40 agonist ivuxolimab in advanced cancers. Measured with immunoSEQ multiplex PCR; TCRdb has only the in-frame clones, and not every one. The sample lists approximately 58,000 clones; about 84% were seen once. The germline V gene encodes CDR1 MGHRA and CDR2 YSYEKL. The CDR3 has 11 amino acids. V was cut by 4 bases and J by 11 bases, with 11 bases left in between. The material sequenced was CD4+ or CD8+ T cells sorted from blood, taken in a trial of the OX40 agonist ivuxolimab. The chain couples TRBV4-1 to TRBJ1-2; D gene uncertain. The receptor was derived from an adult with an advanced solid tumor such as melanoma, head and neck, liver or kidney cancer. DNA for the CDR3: TGCGCCAGCAGCCGAGAAGGACGGTACACCTTC. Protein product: CASSREGRYTF.